These 16 T cell receptor beta chains were sequenced from one sample in a study of T cell repertoires in ileal Crohn's disease. Clones were sequenced by immunoSEQ multiplex PCR, and TCRdb holds only the in-frame ones, with some missing. There are 9,500 to 15,000 clones in the sample; around three quarters occur only once, and 4.5% to 5.5% lies in the top ten. Sample: ileal tissue. Source of these receptors: an adult with Crohn's disease.

V and J are TRBV7-8 and TRBJ2-3; 9 bases line up with TRBD2. Germline values: CDR1 SGHVS, CDR2 FQNEAQ. The CDR3 length is 17 residues. Losses at the gene ends were 1 base for V and 1 base for J; bases not matched to a gene: 6. The CDR3 coding sequence is TGTGCCAGCAGCTTAGGGGGCGCGGGAGGGGGCACAGATACGCAGTATTTT. Its protein is CASSLGGAGGGTDTQYF.

The genes are TRBV5-5 and TRBJ1-2; 11 positions agree with TRBD1. In germline, CDR1 is SGHKS, CDR2 YYEKEE (reference sequence). The CDR3 covers 15 residues. The V gene end was trimmed by 0 bases and the J gene end by 4 bases; junction bases not matched to a gene: 2. This CDR3 reads CASSLEGQGVYGYTF. As DNA, the CDR3 is TGTGCCAGCAGCTTGGAGGGACAGGGGGTCTATGGCTACACCTTC. Filled out from reference TRBV5-5 and TRBJ1-2, the complete variable domain reads DAGVTQSPTHLIKTRGQQVTLRCSPISGHKSVSWYQQVLGQGPQFIFQYYEKEERGRGNFPDRFSARQFPNYSSELNVNALLLGDSALYLCASSLEGQGVYGYTFGSGTRLTVV.

This chain joins TRBV5-1 and TRBJ1-2, with no clear D. Trimming cost V 0 bases and J 8 bases, with 8 bases left between them. Per germline, CDR1 SGHRS and CDR2 YFSETQ. This CDR3 has 12 amino acids. The CDR3 sequence is CASSLGGLGYTF. CDR3 nucleotide sequence: TGCGCCAGCAGCTTGGGAGGGCTCGGCTACACCTTC. Supplemented by reference TRBV5-1 and TRBJ1-2, the full variable domain reads KAGVTQTPRYLIKTRGQQVTLSCSPISGHRSVSWYQQTPGQGLQFLFEYFSETQRNKGNFPGRFSGRQFSNSRSEMNVSTLELGDSALYLCASSLGGLGYTFGSGTRLTVV.

This chain joins TRBV19 and TRBJ1-6; maybe TRBD1 (5 bases). Germline CDR1 is LNHDA and CDR2 is SQIVND (reference sequence). The V end was cut by 6 bases, the J end by 17 bases, with 17 bases between. This CDR3 is 12 amino acids long. The CDR3 here is CASSTYGTHIHF. CDR3 bases: TGTGCCAGTAGCACTTACGGGACTCATATCCACTTT.

The chain carries TRBV2 and TRBJ2-3, with no clear D. The CDR3 is 11 amino acids. V lost 7 bases, J lost 4 bases, and 6 bases lay in between. Germline V gene lookup returns CDR1 SNHLY and CDR2 FYNNEI. The DNA for the CDR3 is TGTGCCAGCAACTCGGCAGATACGCAGTATTTT. Its translation: CASNSADTQYF.

The gene calls are TRBV7-9 and TRBJ1-2; 12 bases are a match to TRBD1. Germline CDR1 reads SEHNR; CDR2 reads FQNEAQ (reference sequence). This CDR3 comprises 15 residues. Trimming removed 3 bases from V and 7 bases from J; junction bases left unmatched: 6. The CDR3 loop reads CASSFTGTGGIGYTF. CDR3 sequence (DNA): TGTGCCAGCAGCTTTACCGGGACAGGGGGCATTGGCTACACCTTC.

The chain couples TRBV5-1 to TRBJ1-2, with 8 bases identical to TRBD1. Germline trimming cut 4 bases from V and 8 bases from J; bases unmatched to any gene: 4. Per germline, CDR1 SGHRS and CDR2 YFSETQ. The CDR3 sequence is 12 residues long. The CDR3 coding sequence is TGCGCCAGCAGCGCCGACAGGGGCGGCTACACCTTC. It yields the protein CASSADRGGYTF.

The chain recombines TRBV7-2 with TRBJ1-2; tentatively, D is TRBD1 (5 bases). CDR1 and CDR2 from the germline V gene are SGHTA and FQGNSA. The ends were cut back, 5 bases at V and 7 bases at J, with 14 bases in the middle. This CDR3 spans 13 amino acids. In DNA form, the CDR3 reads TGTGCCAGCAGCCAACAGGTTTCGGGTGGCTACACCTTC. Its translation: CASSQQVSGGYTF.

This clone has just one count. The rearrangement links TRBV11-3 to TRBJ2-5; D not resolved. This CDR3 contains 15 residues. In germline, CDR1 is SGHNT, CDR2 YENEEA. Trimming shortened V by 0 bases and J by 1 base, and 9 bases separated the two germline ends. The CDR3 protein is CASSLETRPQETQYF. CDR3 DNA sequence: TGTGCCAGCAGCTTAGAAACACGTCCCCAAGAGACCCAGTACTTC.

The CDR3 bases are TGTGCCAGCAGCTTCGGGACAGGGGGGCAATACAATGAGCAGTTCTTC. This codes for CASSFGTGGQYNEQFF. The gene calls are TRBV13 and TRBJ2-1; 11 bases are shared with TRBD1. The V gene end was trimmed by 3 bases and the J gene end by 4 bases; junction bases not matched to a gene: 5. The CDR3 totals 16 residues. Per the germline V gene, CDR1 is PRHDT and CDR2 is FYEKMQ (reference sequence). Complete variable domain (other parts from reference TRBV13 and TRBJ2-1): AAGVIQSPRHLIKEKRETATLKCYPIPRHDTVYWYQQGPGQDPQFLISFYEKMQSDKGSIPDRFSAQQFSDYHSELNMSSLELGDSALYFCASSFGTGGQYNEQFFGPGTRLTVL.

This clone was counted a few times. The CDR3 loop is CASSQDRGDRGLNEQFF. CDR3 nucleotides: TGCGCCAGCAGCCAAGATAGGGGAGACAGGGGGCTTAATGAGCAGTTCTTC. The chain recombines TRBV4-1 with TRBJ2-1; 10 bases agree with TRBD1. This CDR3 has 17 amino acids. Looked up from germline, CDR1 is MGHRA and CDR2 is YSYEKL. The V gene end was trimmed by 0 bases and the J gene end by 7 bases; junction bases not matched to a gene: 9.

This rearrangement joins TRBV10-2 to TRBJ2-7; no reliable D call. Germline CDR1 reads WSHSY; CDR2 reads SAAADI. Trimming left V 0 bases short and J 6 bases short, with 9 bases between. This CDR3 is built from 13 residues. The CDR3 DNA follows: TGCGCCAGCAGTGAGTCGTGGAGTCTCGAGCAGTACTTC. It is translated as CASSESWSLEQYF.

The genes are TRBV7-9 and TRBJ1-2; no definite D call. The germline gives CDR1 SEHNR, CDR2 FQNEAQ (reference sequence). The CDR3 contains 14 residues. Deletions cut 4 bases from V and 5 bases from J, with 14 bases between. The CDR3 is CASSSALGLYGYTF. CDR3 bases: TGTGCCAGCAGCTCTGCTCTAGGTCTTTATGGCTACACCTTC. Based on the CDR3 plus reference TRBV7-9 and TRBJ1-2, the full variable domain is DTGVSQNPRHKITKRGQNVTFRCDPISEHNRLYWYRQTLGQGPEFLTYFQNEAQLEKSRLLSDRFSAERPKGSFSTLEIQRTEQGDSAMYLCASSSALGLYGYTFGSGTRLTVV.

The rearrangement joins TRBV18 to TRBJ1-6, with D maybe TRBD1 (5 bases). The germline V gene encodes CDR1 KGHSH and CDR2 LQKENI. V lost 2 bases, J lost 16 bases, and 12 bases lay in between. CDR3 length equals 12 residues. CDR3 DNA: TGTGCCAGCTCACCAGACAGCGCGTGGCTCCACTTT. Encoded protein: CASSPDSAWLHF.

The rearrangement joins TRBV7-2 to TRBJ1-1; D gene unclear. The CDR3 has 13 amino acids. Germline V CDR1 and CDR2: SGHTA, FQGNSA. V was trimmed by 5 bases and J by 4 bases, leaving 11 bases between them. CDR3 coding DNA: TGTGCCAGCAGCAGAGGGCTACGCACTGAAGCTTTCTTT. This translates into CASSRGLRTEAFF.

V gene TRBV11-2 combines with J gene TRBJ1-4; tentatively, D is TRBD1 (5 bases). Trimming shortened V by 4 bases and J by 8 bases, and 11 bases separated the two germline ends. The CDR3 loop spans 13 amino acids. CDR1 is SGHAT, CDR2 FQNNGV, per germline. The CDR3: CASSWGGEEKLFF. CDR3 coding DNA: TGTGCCAGCAGCTGGGGGGGGGAGGAAAAACTGTTTTTT. Variable domain in full (rest from reference TRBV11-2 and TRBJ1-4): EAGVAQSPRYKIIEKRQSVAFWCNPISGHATLYWYQQILGQGPKLLIQFQNNGVVDDSQLPKDRFSAERLKGVDSTLKIQPAKLEDSAVYLCASSWGGEEKLFFGSGTQLSVL.